One sample yielded the 14 T cell receptor beta chains listed below, sequenced in a study of blood T cell repertoires in COVID-19. TCRdb's copy holds only in-frame clones and misses some; the assay was immunoSEQ multiplex PCR. Among around 70,000 clones, 82% were seen once, and the ten largest hold around 6.3%. Specimen: peripheral blood. These TCRs come from a man aged 60 to 75 with acute or convalescent COVID-19.

The rearrangement joins TRBV5-4 to TRBJ2-7; 10 bases match TRBD1. Germline CDR1 reads SGHNT; CDR2 reads YYREEE (reference sequence). The CDR3 sequence is 17 residues long. The J segment lost 3 bases and the V segment lost 4 bases, leaving 13 bases of the junction unmatched. The DNA for the CDR3 is TGTGCCAGCAGCACATCCCGGGACAGGGGATGGGACTACGAGCAGTACGTC. Translating gives CASSTSRDRGWDYEQYV.

The CDR3 DNA sequence: TGTGCCAGCAGTCGGGGGGGGAGTCAGCCCCAGCATTTT. Encoded protein: CASSRGGSQPQHF. J is TRBJ1-5 and V is TRBV12-3 or TRBV12-4; D possibly corresponds to TRBD1 (5 bases). Trimming took 5 bases from V and 6 from J, leaving 11 bases between them. This CDR3 is built from 13 residues.

The CDR3 loop reads CASSFGQENSPLHF. The CDR3 DNA reads TGCGCCAGCAGCTTCGGACAGGAAAATTCACCCCTCCACTTT. V usage is TRBV5-1 and J usage is TRBJ1-6, with 7 bases matching TRBD1. Germline values: CDR1 SGHRS, CDR2 YFSETQ. J lost 7 bases, V lost 2 bases, and 3 bases had no gene match. This CDR3 region has 14 residues.

The rearrangement links TRBV29-1 to TRBJ1-4; 8 bases agree with TRBD1. Germline assignment: CDR1 SQVTM and CDR2 ANQGSEA. Trimming at V came to 5 bases and at J to 8 bases, leaving 7 bases not matched to a gene. This CDR3 comprises 13 residues. CDR3: CSVSRGQGEKLFF. The CDR3 region has the DNA TGCAGCGTTTCGAGAGGACAGGGAGAAAAACTGTTTTTT. Using reference TRBV29-1 and TRBJ1-4 for the parts outside the CDR3, the full variable domain is SAVISQKPSRDICQRGTSLTIQCQVDSQVTMMFWYRQQPGQSLTLIATANQGSEATYESGFVIDKFPISRPNLTFSTLTVSNMSPEDSSIYLCSVSRGQGEKLFFGSGTQLSVL.

The chain carries TRBV5-4 and TRBJ1-6; possible D gene TRBD1, 6 bases. Per germline, CDR1 SGHNT and CDR2 YYREEE (reference sequence). Trimming took off 3 bases at V and 0 bases at J, with 16 bases between the two ends. The CDR3 is 18 residues long. The CDR3 bases are TGTGCCAGCAGCTCCCAAAGGGGGGGGAGCTCCTATAATTCACCCCTCCACTTT. Translated, it gives CASSSQRGGSSYNSPLHF.

V and J are TRBV18 and TRBJ1-1, with 7 bases matching TRBD1. CDR1 KGHSH and CDR2 LQKENI come from the germline V gene. The V and J ends lost 1 base and 5 bases, in that order; junction bases with no gene match: 10. CDR3 length: 16 residues. Here the CDR3 DNA reads TGTGCCAGCTCACCACAGGAGGCAGGGGGACGGACTGAAGCTTTCTTT. This encodes CASSPQEAGGRTEAFF.

The CDR3 protein is CASSLAWDRAGIEQYF. CDR3 DNA sequence: TGTGCCAGCAGCTTAGCGTGGGACAGGGCCGGTATCGAGCAGTACTTC. The chain carries TRBV7-8 and TRBJ2-7, with 9 bases matching TRBD1. V lost 0 bases, J lost 6 bases, and 9 bases stayed unmatched. The CDR3 runs to 16 residues. Germline CDR1 SGHVS, CDR2 FQNEAQ.

This clone was seen a single time. The chain combines TRBV5-6 with TRBJ2-2, with 10 bases aligning to TRBD1. This CDR3 is 16 amino acids long. J gave up 4 bases and V 4 bases, and 7 bases lay outside the gene matches. Germline loops: CDR1 SGHDT, CDR2 YYEEEE. The CDR3 here is CASSHDRGRRTGELFF. CDR3 nucleotide sequence: TGTGCCAGCAGCCACGACAGGGGGCGACGCACCGGGGAGCTGTTTTTT.

The chain combines TRBV2 with TRBJ1-1; a weak D match, TRBD1 (5 bases). The V end lost 5 bases, the J end lost 3 bases, and 10 bases lay between the germline ends. The length of the CDR3 is 13 residues. Germline CDR1 and CDR2: SNHLY and FYNNEI. This CDR3 is CASSSLGDTEAFF. The CDR3 coding sequence is TGTGCCAGCAGTTCCTTAGGGGACACTGAAGCTTTCTTT.

V gene TRBV5-1 combines with J gene TRBJ2-3; 10 bases line up with TRBD2. The V gene end was trimmed by 2 bases and the J gene end by 7 bases; junction bases not matched to a gene: 10. This CDR3 has 16 residues. Germline CDR1 is SGHRS and CDR2 is YFSETQ. CDR3 sequence reads: CASSFLAGATSHTQYF. As DNA, the CDR3 is TGCGCCAGCAGCTTCCTAGCGGGGGCTACCTCTCATACGCAGTATTTT.

The V call is TRBV6-4, the J call TRBJ2-3; 8 bases agree with TRBD2. The CDR3 runs to 15 residues. Germline trimming cut 3 bases from V and 4 bases from J; bases unmatched to any gene: 6. Germline assignment: CDR1 MRHNA and CDR2 SNTAGT. The CDR3 DNA reads as TGTGCCAGCAGTGATACGGGGGGGCCCGCAGATACGCAGTATTTT. It yields the protein CASSDTGGPADTQYF.

The CDR3 DNA follows: TGTGCCAGCAGCTTGGTCGACAGGAGCTCCTACGAGCAGTACTTC. Its protein product is CASSLVDRSSYEQYF. The chain combines TRBV5-4 with TRBJ2-7; a weak D match, TRBD1 (6 bases). V lost 0 bases and J 0 bases, leaving 10 bases between the germline ends. CDR1 and CDR2 (germline): SGHNT, YYREEE (reference sequence). This CDR3 has 15 residues.

This sequence joins TRBV20-1 and TRBJ2-1; D remains unclear. Germline V CDR1 and CDR2: DFQATT, SNEGSKA (reference sequence). This CDR3 is built from 12 residues. Trimming cost V 3 bases and J 7 bases, with 10 bases left between them. The CDR3 region is CSASAEVNEQFF. Here the CDR3 DNA reads TGCAGTGCTAGTGCAGAAGTTAATGAGCAGTTCTTC.

The rearrangement links TRBV19 to TRBJ1-2; maybe TRBD1 (5 bases). V was shortened by 0 bases and J by 4 bases, with 6 bases between the two germline ends. Germline V gene data show CDR1 as LNHDA and CDR2 as SQIVND (reference sequence). The CDR3 is 13 residues long. CDR3 coding DNA: TGTGCCAGTAGTATAGACAGGGTCTATGGCTACACCTTC. This sequence encodes CASSIDRVYGYTF.